This T cell receptor beta chain was sequenced in a study of vaccination effects on CD4 cells after COVID-19 (dated by TCRdb to the early 2020s). Looking at the study overall: To identify antigen-specific CD4+ T cell clonotypes by their expansion, the ViraFEST assay first stimulated PBMC with viral peptide pools and then applied TCR sequencing. Two doses of either the BNT162b2 or the mRNA-1273 mRNA SARS-CoV-2 vaccine were administered to participants. About 2.2 million PBMC per well were cultured in IMDM with around 5.3% human AB serum, roughly 11 IU/ml IL-2 and gentamicin, plus 10 ug/ml peptides. In both COVID-19 convalescent patients and infection-naive vaccine recipients, the study compared SARS-CoV-2 spike-specific CD4+ TCR repertoires from before mRNA vaccination with those from after it. A total of 10 COVID-19 convalescent patients and a handful of SARS-CoV-2-naive healthy vaccine recipients were included in the full study. In the study, cultures from other donors were sequenced using the Oncomine TCR Beta short-read assay on an Illumina iSeq 100. General conclusions and limits of the study: Marked clonal contraction was observed in both infection-induced and vaccine-induced clones at late post-vaccination timepoints, consistent with waning T cell responses. The study was limited by a small number of convalescent patients and lacked early post-infection timepoints. Among healthy vaccine recipients, nearly all vaccine-induced clones were SARS-CoV-2 mono-reactive, and just 1 of 255 was cross-reactive with common cold coronaviruses.

With regard to this clone: No cognate antigen has been identified for it. Base-call qualities are not available, and no considerably larger clone is one nucleotide away.

The library was obtained by the immunoSEQ multiplex PCR assay. DNA from the CD4+ T cells that had been cultured and isolated underwent TCR beta CDR3 sequencing. Per the source publication's procedure: Non-productive TCR sequences were removed and reads were trimmed to the CDR3 region, keeping CDR3s of at least 7 amino acids. The MANAFEST web app was used to identify antigen-specific clonotypes by comparing expansion in peptide wells with expansion in reference cultures. To count as positive, a clone had to show expansion at FDR<0.05 compared with the reference and with all other wells, an odds ratio above 5, and a frequency above 0.1% in two replicate wells. A clonotype was defined as cross-reactive if the clonotype was significantly expanded both in SARS-CoV-2 spike wells and in at least one common cold coronavirus spike condition. Levenshtein distance calculated with the stringdist R package was used to assess CDR3 similarity, and unrooted trees were constructed with ape in R 3.6.1. In TCRdb, the immuneACCESS table is reduced to in-frame sequences with V and J assigned. These tables do not hold every clone; where another copy was compared, an unresolved V gene accounts for under half, and the others remain unexplained. For V, J and clone size, that table is used; D and trimming come from the DNA. Recorded for this sample are under 30,000 clones; roughly two thirds of them occurred a single time. Less than 10% of the sample is held by the ten biggest clonotypes.

After around ten days of culture, CD4+ T cells were isolated with the EasySep CD4+ T cell isolation kit. Healthy vaccine recipients had no prior SARS-CoV-2 infection, confirmed by negative nucleocapsid antibodies before and after vaccination. On days 3 and 7, half of the culture medium was replaced with fresh IL-2-containing medium. Unless otherwise noted, each peptide stimulation condition was cultured in triplicate wells. PBMC were separated from whole blood using Ficoll-Paque Plus gradient centrifugation and were then either cryopreserved at -140C or used fresh. The QIAamp micro DNA kit was used to extract genomic DNA from the cultured CD4+ T cells. The CDR3 measures 17 amino acids from cysteine to phenylalanine. The read is trimmed to its CDR3 DNA, 51 bases read in frame from base 1. For CDR1 and CDR2, the germline V gene lists SGHAT and FQNNGV. Germline trimming amounts to 2 bases on V and 5 bases on J, with 9 as the count of junction bases outside the gene matches.

The sample here was CD4+ T cells from PBMCs cultured without peptide, taken before COVID-19 vaccination. The receptor's source is a human donor who received a COVID-19 vaccine. The chain uses TRBV11-2 and TRBJ2-5; 12 nucleotides in the junction match TRBD2. The CDR3 in this case is CASSLHLLAGGPETQYF. The DNA is as follows: TGTGCCAGCAGCTTACATTTGCTAGCGGGGGGGCCTGAGACCCAGTACTTC.